Shown below are 4 T cell receptor beta chains from a single sample sequenced in a study of technical replicates of blood from a handful of donors (dated by TCRdb to the late 2010s). The library came from the immunoSEQ multiplex PCR assay. As stored in TCRdb, this immuneACCESS dataset retains in-frame rearrangements with V and J assigned. A fraction of the clones does not appear; measured against another copy, unresolved V genes explain less than half of the discrepancy, and the remainder lacks a known reason. This sample has roughly 92,000 clones in its table, and around 95% of those were observed once. Around 0.3% of the sample comes from the top ten. The sample consisted of T cells isolated from PBMCs. The receptors come from a human donor in good health.

J is TRBJ2-2 and V is TRBV9; 10 nucleotides agree with TRBD1. Germline V gene lookup returns CDR1 SGDLS and CDR2 YYNGEE. CDR3 length equals 15 residues. The V and J ends lost 0 bases and 6 bases, in that order; junction bases with no gene match: 2. This chain's CDR3 is CASSVVGTGAGELFF. DNA for the CDR3: TGTGCCAGCAGCGTAGTAGGGACAGGGGCCGGGGAGCTGTTTTTT.

The V and J genes are TRBV11-3 and TRBJ2-1; 8 bases line up with TRBD2. Germline V lookup: CDR1 SGHNT, CDR2 YENEEA. This CDR3 has 15 residues. V trimming: 3 bases; J trimming: 7 bases; junction bases outside the gene matches: 8. Here the CDR3 reads CASSFQAGVLNEQFF. CDR3 nucleotide sequence: TGTGCCAGCAGCTTCCAAGCGGGAGTTCTTAATGAGCAGTTCTTC.

This chain links TRBV29-1 with TRBJ1-5; 8 bases are shared with TRBD1. After removal of 7 bases from V and 10 bases from J, the junction contained 9 bases not matched to a gene. The V gene's germline CDR1 is SQVTM and CDR2 ANQGSEA. The CDR3 sequence is 12 residues long. For the CDR3, the DNA is TGCAGCGCCGGACAGGGTGAGGGACCCCAGCATTTT. Protein: CSAGQGEGPQHF.

This chain joins TRBV7-6 and TRBJ2-5, with a weak D call TRBD2 (6 bases). The V end lost 2 bases, the J end lost 1 base, and 8 bases lay between the germline ends. The CDR3 is made up of 14 amino acids. Germline assignment: CDR1 SGHVS and CDR2 FNYEAQ. The CDR3 nucleotides read TGTGCCAGCAGCTTACGGGGGATCCAAGAGACCCAGTACTTC. As protein: CASSLRGIQETQYF. The full variable domain, in which reference TRBV7-6 and TRBJ2-5 provide the parts outside the CDR3, is GAGVSQSPRYKVTKRGQDVALRCDPISGHVSLYWYRQALGQGPEFLTYFNYEAQQDKSGLPNDRFSAERPEGSISTLTIQRTEQRDSAMYRCASSLRGIQETQYFGPGTRLLVL.